What follows are 18 T cell receptor beta chains derived from one specimen sequenced in a study of blood T cells in healthy people across ages. Together with a sample-barcoded 5' primer, a J-beta primer mix was included in a second PCR lasting 7 to 11 cycles. TCRdb recomputed calls from the 5' RACE reads with MiXCR, one row per CDR3 protein. The sample yields hundreds of thousands of distinct CDR3 sequences, roughly 45% seen once. Sequenced input: blood. The receptors were sampled from a woman aged 60-75 years in good health.

This rearrangement joins TRBV3-1 to TRBJ1-2; the D is unclear. Germline CDR1 LGHDT, CDR2 YNNKEL (reference sequence). This CDR3 has 13 residues. The V end was cut by 0 bases, the J end by 4 bases, with 6 bases between. The CDR3: CASSQEPFYGYTF. The CDR3 DNA reads TGTGCCAGCAGCCAAGAACCATTCTATGGCTACACCTTC.

The chain carries TRBV12-3 or TRBV12-4 and TRBJ2-5; D is unresolved. V lost 3 bases to trimming and J lost 11 bases, with 13 bases between them. This CDR3 region has 12 residues. CDR3 nucleotides: TGTGCCAGCAGTTTTGGCCGAACTGAGCAGTACTTC. It specifies CASSFGRTEQYF.

This chain links TRBV10-1 with TRBJ2-3; D gene ambiguous. The V gene lost 3 bases and the J gene lost 2 bases, with 6 bases spanning the gap. Germline V lookup: CDR1 WNHNN, CDR2 SYGVQD (reference sequence). This CDR3 region has 13 residues. The CDR3 loop is CASSERHTDTQYF. The DNA of the CDR3 is TGCGCCAGCAGTGAACGCCACACAGATACGCAGTATTTT.

This chain joins TRBV5-1 and TRBJ2-4; 7 bases are a match to TRBD1. V lost 6 bases to trimming and J lost 13 bases; unmatched junction nucleotides: 13. The CDR3 is made up of 13 amino acids. The germline V gene encodes CDR1 SGHRS and CDR2 YFSETQ. DNA for the CDR3: TGCGCCAGCACCCCGGGACAGCCTACGGAGCAGTACTTC. Its protein is CASTPGQPTEQYF.

The chain carries TRBV5-6 and TRBJ1-5; 7 nucleotides match TRBD1. From germline, CDR1 is SGHDT and CDR2 YYEEEE. The CDR3 totals 19 residues. V trimming: 7 bases; J trimming: 2 bases; junction bases outside the gene matches: 21. The CDR3 bases are TGTGCCAGCCCAAAAGCTGGAGGGGGCGAGTTATTCGGCAATCAGCCCCAGCATTTT. Protein sequence: CASPKAGGGELFGNQPQHF.

The genes are TRBV7-2 and TRBJ2-7; 8 nucleotides line up with TRBD2. This CDR3 is built from 15 residues. Trimming took 4 bases from V and 5 from J; bases not matched to a gene: 10. The germline CDR1 and CDR2 sequences are SGHTA and FQGNSA. CDR3 protein: CASSSLPGGVHEQYF. The CDR3 DNA sequence: TGTGCCAGCAGCTCCCTCCCGGGAGGGGTCCACGAGCAGTACTTC.

The chain joins TRBV9 to TRBJ1-5; D unresolved. Trimming removed 0 bases at V and 7 bases at J, with 11 bases between. This CDR3 spans 14 amino acids. The V gene's germline CDR1 is SGDLS and CDR2 YYNGEE. The CDR3 coding sequence is TGTGCCAGCAGCGTAGGGGTCCTCAGCCAGCCCCAGCATTTT. Translation: CASSVGVLSQPQHF.

The table lists this clonotype with a few counts. The chain employs TRBV20-1 and TRBJ1-5; D is undetermined. The CDR3 consists of 13 residues. Germline assignment: CDR1 DFQATT and CDR2 SNEGSKA (reference sequence). The V and J ends lost 2 bases and 3 bases respectively, with 8 bases between them. The CDR3 protein is CSARLANNQPQHF. CDR3 DNA sequence: TGCAGTGCTAGACTGGCAAACAATCAGCCCCAGCATTTT.

This clonotype was picked up a small number of times. As DNA, the CDR3 is TGTGCCAGCAGTGAAGGAACAGGGTTCCAAGAGACCCAGTACTTC. Its translation is CASSEGTGFQETQYF. This chain uses TRBV2 with TRBJ2-5, with D possibly TRBD1 on 6 matching bases. This CDR3 spans 15 amino acids. The V end was cut by 1 base, the J end by 1 base, with 10 bases between. The V gene's germline CDR1 is SNHLY and CDR2 FYNNEI.

This chain uses TRBV18 with TRBJ2-1; 10 bases line up with TRBD1. Trimming at V came to 1 base and at J to 7 bases, leaving 4 bases not matched to a gene. The CDR3 spans 15 residues. Germline CDR1 reads KGHSH; CDR2 reads LQKENI. Here the CDR3 reads CASSPRGTGVNEQFF. The CDR3, as DNA: TGTGCCAGCTCACCACGGGGGACAGGGGTAAATGAGCAGTTCTTC.

The chain recombines TRBV9 with TRBJ2-7; TRBD1 aligns across 10 bases. There are 14 residues in the CDR3. Germline CDR1 reads SGDLS; CDR2 reads YYNGEE. V dropped 4 bases and J dropped 7; count of bases not matched to a gene: 8. Here the CDR3 reads CASSPRTGGHEQYF. The CDR3, as DNA: TGTGCCAGCAGCCCTCGGACAGGGGGGCATGAGCAGTACTTC.

The sample holds a few counts of this clonotype. V usage is TRBV12-3 or TRBV12-4 and J usage is TRBJ2-3; TRBD2 matches at 7 bases. Losses at the gene ends were 7 bases for V and 0 bases for J; bases not matched to a gene: 13. CDR3 length: 17 amino acids. CDR3 bases: TGTGCCAGCATCCTAGGGGCTGGGGGGGGGAGCACAGATACGCAGTATTTT. Its protein product is CASILGAGGGSTDTQYF.

As for this clonotype: A much larger clone lies a single base off, so this may be a read error. The genes are TRBV4-1 and TRBJ2-1; TRBD2 matches 11 bases. The J call may be mistaken, given a closer DNA end match to TRBJ2-7. The CDR3 is 16 residues long. Germline V gene data show CDR1 as MGHRA and CDR2 as YSYEKL. The CDR3 nucleotides read TGCGCCAGCAGCCAAGAGACTAGCGGGGCCTACAATGAGCAGTACTTC. Translation: CASSQETSGAYNEQYF.

A word on this clonotype: The junction differs from germline at one of its ends, possibly a read error. This chain uses TRBV9 with TRBJ2-6; D call uncertain. The CDR3 is 16 residues long. In germline, CDR1 is SGDLS, CDR2 YYNGEE. The CDR3, as DNA: TGTGCCGGCAGCGTAAGAGTAGGCTCTGGGGCCAACGTCCTGACTTTC. Protein: CAGSVRVGSGANVLTF.

This clonotype was seen more than once but under ten times. The chain links TRBV9 to TRBJ2-3, with 7 bases fitting TRBD1. Germline CDR1 reads SGDLS; CDR2 reads YYNGEE. This CDR3 contains 16 residues. V was pared by 5 bases and J by 0 bases, with 9 bases of the junction left unmatched. The CDR3, as DNA: TGTGCCAGCAGTACGACCGGGACAGTTAGCACAGATACGCAGTATTTT. Protein product: CASSTTGTVSTDTQYF.

V is TRBV11-2 and J is TRBJ2-1; D possibly corresponds to TRBD1 (6 bases). The J call may be wrong; the DNA end is better matched by TRBJ2-7. Per germline, CDR1 SGHAT and CDR2 FQNNGV. This CDR3 has 15 residues. The CDR3 protein is CASSHAGTLYNEQYF. The DNA for the CDR3 is TGTGCCAGCAGCCACGCCGGGACACTCTACAATGAGCAGTACTTC.

The V call is TRBV5-6, the J call TRBJ1-2; D might be TRBD1 (6 bases). The CDR3 covers 14 residues. Trimming cost V 4 bases and J 8 bases, with 18 bases left between them. Germline V gene sequence: CDR1 SGHDT, CDR2 YYEEEE. CDR3 nucleotides: TGTGCCAGCAGCCCGCCGTACAGGGCTCACGGCTACACCTTC. It encodes CASSPPYRAHGYTF. The whole variable domain, filled in from reference TRBV5-6 and TRBJ1-2, reads DAGVTQSPTHLIKTRGQQVTLRCSPKSGHDTVSWYQQALGQGPQFIFQYYEEEERQRGNFPDRFSGHQFPNYSSELNVNALLLGDSALYLCASSPPYRAHGYTFGSGTRLTVV.

This clonotype was counted only a few times. The V and J genes are TRBV29-1 and TRBJ2-3; 11 bases align to TRBD2. Germline CDR1 reads SQVTM; CDR2 reads ANQGSEA. This CDR3 has 15 residues. Losses at the gene ends were 2 bases for V and 4 bases for J; bases not matched to a gene: 5. Here the CDR3 reads CSVEKDSGRADTQYF. The CDR3 DNA reads TGCAGCGTTGAAAAGGATAGCGGGAGGGCAGATACGCAGTATTTT.